This TCR beta chain originates from a study of PD-L1 blockade in urothelial cancer (dated by TCRdb to about 2017). Some background on the complete study: Every patient began therapy at some point between 2013 and 2015 and was given atezolizumab 1,200 mg intravenously every 3 weeks. Pretreatment tumor samples, along with matched peripheral blood collected serially before and after atezolizumab treatment, underwent TCR sequencing. Twenty-nine patients had pretreatment blood TCR-seq, about 25 had at least one posttreatment blood collection, and about 25 had tumor TCR-seq. An ECOG performance status of 0 or 1 was recorded for the patients, and 0 to 3 prior chemotherapy regimens had been received by the patients. Blood samples gave median yields of about 140,000 T cells and over 80,000 unique TCRs, along with a median clonality of 0.080. Durable clinical benefit meant progression-free survival longer than 6 months, and TCR features were also tested against progression-free and overall survival. An exploratory multi-omic analysis was conducted of the somatic, immune and clinical correlates of response to PD-L1 blockade with atezolizumab in urothelial cancer. About 90% of the roughly 30 patients were identified as males with urothelial cancer of bladder origin, and a prior smoking history was reported by 18 of 29 patients. Blood samples were analyzed at 3 weeks after treatment start (second dose) and at 6 weeks after treatment start. In the same patients, whole exome sequencing and RNA sequencing of pretreatment tumors were performed in addition to TCR sequencing. Durable clinical benefit was achieved by nine patients and was not achieved by 20 patients. Beyond this particular receptor, the publication reports: Because the sample size was small (n ≈ 27) and many exploratory analyses were performed, the results are intended to be hypothesis-generating. At 3 weeks after the start of treatment, tumor-associated TCR clones in peripheral blood had expanded more in patients with durable benefit (n of about 22, p = 0.022). A pretreatment peripheral blood TCR clonality below the median was linked to improved progression-free and overall survival.

Sample time point, as interpreted from the label and publication: pretreatment peripheral blood. The cohort comprised approximately 30 patients with locally advanced or metastatic urothelial carcinoma treated at Memorial Sloan Kettering on a trial protocol. Peripheral blood mononuclear cells were collected pretreatment and during treatment, with between 1 and 8 total time points per patient. The Qiagen DNeasy Blood extraction kit was used to purify genomic DNA from total PBMCs and tumor samples. Collected pretreatment and during treatment, PBMCs were isolated and stored as previously described. To estimate absolute template abundance from read counts, synthetic TCR analog templates were spiked into each PCR. TCRbeta CDR3 regions were amplified from genomic DNA with bias-controlled V and J gene primers using the immunoSEQ assay. Sequencing of rearranged TCRbeta segments was performed at approximately 20X coverage. From the authors' description of their analysis: Clustering was used to correct sequencing errors, and CDR3s were annotated against IMGT to assign V, D and J genes. Downstream analyses used only productive TCRbeta rearrangements, leaving out any out-of-frame or stop-codon sequences. Clonality was computed as one minus Shannon entropy normalized by the log of the number of unique productive sequences. Fisher's exact test with Benjamini-Hochberg correction, at a threshold of adjusted p below 0.01, was used to find clones that differed between time points or between blood and tumor. Imported from immuneACCESS, the table was reduced by TCRdb to in-frame sequences with V and J called. These copies leave out some clones; in studies compared against another copy, an unresolved V gene accounts for under half, and the cause of the remainder is not known. That table furnishes V, J and clone size, whereas the DNA furnished D and trimming. For this sample there are 95,000 to 100,000 clones; around 87% appear just once. Of the sample, 1.5% to 2% is held by the ten largest clones.

As concerns this clone: Its antigen specificity is not known. The input lacks base qualities; no much larger clone sits a single base away.

V has 4 bases trimmed and J has 8 bases trimmed; junction bases matching no gene number 12. From a lookup of the germline V gene, CDR1 and CDR2 are SGHRS and YFSETQ. Measured from the cysteine to the phenylalanine, the CDR3 is 15 residues long. The read is trimmed to its CDR3 DNA, 45 bases read in frame from base 1. The sequence was collected from a man aged 55 to 70 with urothelial cancer. The chain couples TRBV5-1 to TRBJ1-2; 9 central nucleotides agree with TRBD1. Sequences were derived from PBMCs, sampled around atezolizumab (anti-PD-L1) treatment. The CDR3 here reads CASSLQQGAREGYTF. In nucleotides, the sequence is TGCGCCAGCAGCCTTCAACAGGGGGCGCGGGAGGGCTACACCTTC. When the CDR3 is completed using the reference TRBV5-1 and TRBJ1-2 genes on either side, the full variable domain is KAGVTQTPRYLIKTRGQQVTLSCSPISGHRSVSWYQQTPGQGLQFLFEYFSETQRNKGNFPGRFSGRQFSNSRSEMNVSTLELGDSALYLCASSLQQGAREGYTFGSGTRLTVV.